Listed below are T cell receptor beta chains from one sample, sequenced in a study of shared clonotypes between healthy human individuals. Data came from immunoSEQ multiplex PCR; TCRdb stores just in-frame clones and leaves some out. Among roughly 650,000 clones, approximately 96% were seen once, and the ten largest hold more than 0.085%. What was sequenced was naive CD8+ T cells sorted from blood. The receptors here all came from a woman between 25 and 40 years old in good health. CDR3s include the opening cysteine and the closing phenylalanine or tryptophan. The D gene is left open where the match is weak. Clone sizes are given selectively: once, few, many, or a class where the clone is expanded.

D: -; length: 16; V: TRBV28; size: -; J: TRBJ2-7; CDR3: CASRSLTGTLTYEQYF; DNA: TGTGCCAGCAGGTCCCTTACCGGGACCCTGACTTACGAGCAGTACTTC
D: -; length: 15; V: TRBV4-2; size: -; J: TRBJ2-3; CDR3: CASSLGTTSTDTQYF; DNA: TGTGCCAGCAGCCTGGGGACAACTAGCACAGATACGCAGTATTTT
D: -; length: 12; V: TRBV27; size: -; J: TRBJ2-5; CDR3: CASSTGGARQYF; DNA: TGTGCCAGCAGTACGGGTGGGGCTCGGCAGTACTTC
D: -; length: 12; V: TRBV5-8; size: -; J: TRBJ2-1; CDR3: CASIPGYNEQFF; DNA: TGTGCCAGCATACCCGGCTACAATGAGCAGTTCTTC
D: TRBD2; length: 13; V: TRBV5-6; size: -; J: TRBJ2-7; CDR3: CASSILAGDEQYF; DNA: TGTGCCAGCAGCATTCTAGCGGGAGATGAGCAGTACTTC
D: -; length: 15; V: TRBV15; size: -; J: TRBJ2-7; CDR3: CATSPESGGAYEQYF; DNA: TGTGCCACCAGCCCAGAGTCCGGGGGCGCGTACGAGCAGTACTTC
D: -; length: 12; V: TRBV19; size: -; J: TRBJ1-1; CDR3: CASTEGNTEAFF; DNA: TGTGCCAGTACTGAGGGAAACACTGAAGCTTTCTTT
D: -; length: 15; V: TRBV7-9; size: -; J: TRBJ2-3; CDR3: CACDTLAISTDTQYF; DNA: TGTGCCTGCGATACTCTAGCGATAAGCACAGATACGCAGTATTTT
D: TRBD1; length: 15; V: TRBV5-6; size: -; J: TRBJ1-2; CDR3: CASSDGTGGGYGYTF; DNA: TGTGCCAGCAGCGACGGGACAGGGGGCGGGTATGGCTACACCTTC
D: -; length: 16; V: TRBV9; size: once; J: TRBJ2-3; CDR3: CASSVDATLGTDTQYF; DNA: TGTGCCAGCAGCGTAGATGCCACTCTGGGCACAGATACGCAGTATTTT
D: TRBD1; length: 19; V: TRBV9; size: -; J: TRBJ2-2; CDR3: CASSVGFGTGAINTGELFF; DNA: TGTGCCAGCAGCGTAGGTTTTGGGACAGGGGCCATAAACACCGGGGAGCTGTTTTTT
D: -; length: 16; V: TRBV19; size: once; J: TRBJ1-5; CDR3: CASSIRGQGINQPQHF; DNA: TGTGCCAGTAGTATTAGGGGCCAAGGAATTAATCAGCCCCAGCATTTT
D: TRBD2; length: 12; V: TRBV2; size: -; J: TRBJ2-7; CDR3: CASYIAGDEQYF; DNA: TGTGCCAGCTATATTGCGGGGGACGAGCAGTACTTC
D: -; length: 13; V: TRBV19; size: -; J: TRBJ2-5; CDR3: CASSLRGGETQYF; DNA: TGTGCCAGTAGTTTAAGGGGCGGGGAGACCCAGTACTTC
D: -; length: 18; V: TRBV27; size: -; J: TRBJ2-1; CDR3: CASSLSYGLGGSRNEQFF; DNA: TGTGCCAGCAGTTTATCTTACGGTTTGGGGGGCTCTCGCAATGAGCAGTTCTTC
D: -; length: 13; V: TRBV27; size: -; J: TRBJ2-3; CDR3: CASSLLGTDTQYF; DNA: TGTGCCAGCAGTTTATTGGGCACAGATACGCAGTATTTT
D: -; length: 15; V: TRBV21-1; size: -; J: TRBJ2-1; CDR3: CASRKPGISYNEQFF; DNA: TGTGCCAGCAGGAAACCAGGGATCTCCTACAATGAGCAGTTCTTC
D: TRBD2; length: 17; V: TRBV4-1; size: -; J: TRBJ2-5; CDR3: CASSQDGLAGLQETQYF; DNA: TGCGCCAGCAGCCAAGACGGACTAGCGGGGCTACAAGAGACCCAGTACTTC
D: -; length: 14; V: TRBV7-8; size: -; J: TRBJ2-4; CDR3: CASSLGSRGNIQYF; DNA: TGTGCCAGCAGCTTAGGCTCTAGGGGGAACATTCAGTACTTC
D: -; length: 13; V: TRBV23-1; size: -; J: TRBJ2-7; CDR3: CASFTGRDYEQYF; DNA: TGCGCCAGCTTCACCGGCAGGGACTACGAGCAGTACTTC
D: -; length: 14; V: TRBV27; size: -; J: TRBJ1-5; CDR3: CASSLSPGRQPQHF; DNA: TGTGCCAGCAGTTTATCGCCGGGCCGGCAGCCCCAGCATTTT
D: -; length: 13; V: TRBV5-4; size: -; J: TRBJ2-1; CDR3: CASSLVALEEQFF; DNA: TGTGCCAGCAGCTTGGTTGCGTTGGAGGAGCAGTTCTTC
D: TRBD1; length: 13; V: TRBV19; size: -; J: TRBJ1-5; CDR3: CASSRDRVQPQHF; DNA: TGTGCCAGTAGTAGAGACAGGGTACAGCCCCAGCATTTT
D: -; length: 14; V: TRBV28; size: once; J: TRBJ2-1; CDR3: CASSLAPVGNEQFF; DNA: TGTGCCAGCAGTTTAGCCCCGGTAGGCAATGAGCAGTTCTTC
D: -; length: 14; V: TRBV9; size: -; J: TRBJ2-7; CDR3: CASSVSWGAFEQYF; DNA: TGTGCCAGCAGCGTAAGTTGGGGAGCCTTCGAGCAGTACTTC
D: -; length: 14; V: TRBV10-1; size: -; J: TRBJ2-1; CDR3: CASSANSSYNEQFF; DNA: TGCGCCAGCAGTGCTAATAGTTCCTACAATGAGCAGTTCTTC
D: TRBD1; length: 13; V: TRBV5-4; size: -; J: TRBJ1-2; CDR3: CASSLGDSYGYTF; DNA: TGTGCCAGCAGCTTGGGGGACAGCTATGGCTACACCTTC
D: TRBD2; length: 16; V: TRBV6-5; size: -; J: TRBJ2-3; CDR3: CASSYAGSGRSDTQYF; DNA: TGTGCCAGCAGTTACGCCGGTAGCGGGAGGTCAGATACGCAGTATTTT
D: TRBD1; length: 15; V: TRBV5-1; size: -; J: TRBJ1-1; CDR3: CASSSTGGGFAEAFF; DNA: TGCGCCAGCAGTAGTACAGGGGGCGGGTTCGCTGAAGCTTTCTTT
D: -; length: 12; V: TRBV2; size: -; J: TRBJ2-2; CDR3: CASSEDAGELFF; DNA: TGTGCCAGCAGTGAAGACGCCGGGGAGCTGTTTTTT
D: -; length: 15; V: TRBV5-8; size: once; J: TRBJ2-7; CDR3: CASSVTAMQTYEQYF; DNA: TGTGCCAGCAGCGTCACGGCGATGCAGACCTACGAGCAGTACTTC
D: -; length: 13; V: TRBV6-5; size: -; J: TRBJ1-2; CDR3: CASRYRGSYGYTF; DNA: TGTGCCAGCAGATACCGGGGCTCCTATGGCTACACCTTC
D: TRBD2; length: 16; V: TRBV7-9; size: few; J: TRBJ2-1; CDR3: CASSLVSGRMGYEQFF; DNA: TGTGCCAGCAGCTTAGTTAGCGGGAGGATGGGGTATGAGCAGTTCTTC
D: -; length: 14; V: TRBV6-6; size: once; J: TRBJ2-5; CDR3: CASSYITTQETQYF; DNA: TGTGCCAGCAGTTACATAACTACCCAAGAGACCCAGTACTTC
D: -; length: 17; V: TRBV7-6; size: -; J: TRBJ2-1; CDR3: CASSLRQGLYPYNEQFF; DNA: TGTGCCAGCAGCTTGCGGCAGGGTCTGTACCCTTACAATGAGCAGTTCTTC
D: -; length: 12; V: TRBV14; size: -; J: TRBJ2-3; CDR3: CASSEAADTQYF; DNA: TGTGCCAGCAGCGAGGCGGCAGATACGCAGTATTTT
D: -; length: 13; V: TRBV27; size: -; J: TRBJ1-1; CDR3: CASSQTRNTEAFF; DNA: TGTGCCAGCAGTCAGACGAGGAACACTGAAGCTTTCTTT
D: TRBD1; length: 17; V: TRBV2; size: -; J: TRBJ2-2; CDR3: CASSEIRDRVRSGELFF; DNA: TGTGCCAGCAGTGAGATACGGGACAGGGTACGAAGCGGGGAGCTGTTTTTT
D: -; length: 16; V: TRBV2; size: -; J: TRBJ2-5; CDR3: CASSVSEGLGGETQYF; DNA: TGTGCCAGCAGTGTCAGTGAGGGCCTGGGCGGAGAGACCCAGTACTTC
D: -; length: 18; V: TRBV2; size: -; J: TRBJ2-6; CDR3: CASTHKNGTLSGANVLTF; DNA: TGTGCCAGCACCCATAAAAACGGGACTCTTTCTGGGGCCAACGTCCTGACTTTC
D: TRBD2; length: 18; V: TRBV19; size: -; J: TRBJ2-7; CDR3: CASSHSGLLAGGSYEQYF; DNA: TGTGCCAGTAGTCACAGTGGCCTCTTGGCGGGAGGATCCTACGAGCAGTACTTC
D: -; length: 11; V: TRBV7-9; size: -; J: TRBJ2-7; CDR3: CASTQSYEQYF; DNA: TGTGCCAGCACCCAGTCCTACGAGCAGTACTTC
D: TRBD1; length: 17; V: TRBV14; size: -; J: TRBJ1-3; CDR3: CASSRNRGTLPGNTIYF; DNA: TGTGCCAGCAGCCGCAACAGGGGGACCCTCCCTGGAAACACCATATATTTT
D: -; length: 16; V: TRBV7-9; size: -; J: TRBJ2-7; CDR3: CASSSNAGTHSYEQYF; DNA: TGTGCCAGCAGCTCGAACGCCGGGACTCACTCCTACGAGCAGTACTTC
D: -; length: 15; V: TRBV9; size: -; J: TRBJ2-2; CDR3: CASSVAGANTGELFF; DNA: TGTGCCAGCAGCGTAGCGGGAGCCAACACCGGGGAGCTGTTTTTT
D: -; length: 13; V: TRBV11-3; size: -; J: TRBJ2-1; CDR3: CASSLGTYNEQFF; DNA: TGTGCCAGCAGCTTAGGGACATACAATGAGCAGTTCTTC
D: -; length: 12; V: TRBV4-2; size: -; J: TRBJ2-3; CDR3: CASSPDTDTQYF; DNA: TGTGCCAGCAGCCCGGATACAGATACGCAGTATTTT
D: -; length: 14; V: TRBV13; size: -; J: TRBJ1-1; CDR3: CASSWGPMNTEAFF; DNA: TGTGCCAGCAGCTGGGGACCCATGAACACTGAAGCTTTCTTT
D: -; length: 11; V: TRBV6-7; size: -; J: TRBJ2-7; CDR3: CASSQTYEQYF; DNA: TGTGCCAGCAGTCAAACCTACGAGCAGTACTTC